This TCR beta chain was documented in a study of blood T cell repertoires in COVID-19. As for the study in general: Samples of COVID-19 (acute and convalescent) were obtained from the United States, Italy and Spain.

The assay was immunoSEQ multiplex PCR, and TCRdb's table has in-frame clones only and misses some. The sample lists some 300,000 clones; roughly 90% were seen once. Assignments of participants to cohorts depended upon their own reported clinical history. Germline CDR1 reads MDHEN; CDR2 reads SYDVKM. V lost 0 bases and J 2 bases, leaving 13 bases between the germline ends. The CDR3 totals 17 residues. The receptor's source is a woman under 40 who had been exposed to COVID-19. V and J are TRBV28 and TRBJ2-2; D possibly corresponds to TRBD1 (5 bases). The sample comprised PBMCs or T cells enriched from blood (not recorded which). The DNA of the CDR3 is TGTGCCAGCAGTTTATGGGGCGCAGGGTTTAACACCGGGGAGCTGTTTTTT. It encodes CASSLWGAGFNTGELFF.